This T cell receptor beta chain derives from a study of blood T cell repertoires in COVID-19. The wider study: The United States, Italy and Spain were the sources of the acute and convalescent COVID-19 samples.

Profiling relied on immunoSEQ multiplex PCR, and the TCRdb table lists in-frame clones only, not all of them. This sample has tens of thousands of clones; around four fifths occur once, and the top ten carry over 1.5%. Patients from Seattle were sampled longitudinally, starting during active infection. CDR1 is SGHNT and CDR2 is YYREEE in the germline V gene (reference sequence). The CDR3 extends over 14 amino acids. Unmatched junction bases numbered 7, after V lost 4 bases and J lost 4 bases. The J gene is TRBJ1-2, the V gene TRBV5-4, with TRBD1 matching over 7 bases. This sequence originates from a man aged 55 to 70 with COVID-19, enrolled during active disease. Specimen: peripheral blood. The CDR3 sequence: CASSAGTAPYGYTF. CDR3 in DNA: TGTGCCAGCAGCGCGGGGACAGCGCCCTATGGCTACACCTTC.